This T cell receptor beta chain emerged from a study of Graves' ophthalmopathy and Graves' hyperthyroidism. Across the study: Peripheral blood collection took place at initial diagnosis, before any treatment. General study points: Most expanded thyroid clonotypes above 0.001 frequency also appeared in blood. Using 13 signatures, a model distinguished ophthalmopathy from stable hyperthyroidism, reaching 85% to 90% sensitivity and 70% to 83% specificity.

Investigators amplified TCR beta CDR3 regions from RNA transcripts. The first-round RT-PCR employed HTBI primers together with the Qiagen OneStep RT-PCR kit. A multiplex PCR was then performed as the second round. Each CDR3 protein gets one entry after TCRdb re-called the multiplex PCR reads with MiXCR. Counted here are hundreds of thousands of distinct CDR3 sequences, 20% to 25% occurring once; the ten biggest clones make up approximately 3%. Stable hyperthyroidism was defined by absence of ophthalmopathy within 18 months of follow-up. This CDR3 is built from 13 residues. Trimming removed 6 bases from V and 4 bases from J, with 12 bases in between. The V gene's germline CDR1 is SQVTM and CDR2 ANQGSEA. For this clonotype: Antigen: not known.

The material sequenced was peripheral blood. The V gene is TRBV29-1, the J gene TRBJ2-2, with D perhaps given as TRBD1 or TRBD2 (5 bases each). The TCR was taken from a woman younger than 35 with stable Graves' hyperthyroidism. For the CDR3, the DNA is TGCAGCGTCCTCGGGACGGGCACCGGGGAGCTGTTTTTT. Protein product: CSVLGTGTGELFF.